Here is one T cell receptor (beta chain) with its context. The antigen is not known. V lost 5 bases and J 6 bases, leaving 2 bases between the germline ends. The CDR3 contains 10 residues. The germline V gene has CDR1 MDHEN and CDR2 SYDVKM. Donors underwent one heparinised blood draw, 100 to 150 mL on average. Sort purity for all populations was recorded as exceeding 98%. This sample was included in a study of beta chain features in type 1 diabetes. Study-wide results and limits: Fewer insertions but more deletions were seen at VDJ junctions in type 1 diabetes patients. Significant though moderate, a shortening of TCRB CDR3s appeared in all four CD4+ subsets of Type 1 diabetes patients.

The isolated RNA, all of it, was reverse transcribed, so expressed TCRB transcripts were what got sequenced. Generated by immunoSEQ multiplex PCR, the TCRdb table keeps only in-frame clones and is missing some. The data show about 340,000 clones, 13% seen once. The sequenced material came from naive CD4+ T cells from blood. The TCR originated in a woman between 18 and 30 years old with type 1 diabetes. The chain uses TRBV28 and TRBJ2-1, with D unresolved. The DNA of the CDR3 is TGTGCCAGCAGTCTCAATGAGCAGTTCTTC. It encodes CASSLNEQFF.